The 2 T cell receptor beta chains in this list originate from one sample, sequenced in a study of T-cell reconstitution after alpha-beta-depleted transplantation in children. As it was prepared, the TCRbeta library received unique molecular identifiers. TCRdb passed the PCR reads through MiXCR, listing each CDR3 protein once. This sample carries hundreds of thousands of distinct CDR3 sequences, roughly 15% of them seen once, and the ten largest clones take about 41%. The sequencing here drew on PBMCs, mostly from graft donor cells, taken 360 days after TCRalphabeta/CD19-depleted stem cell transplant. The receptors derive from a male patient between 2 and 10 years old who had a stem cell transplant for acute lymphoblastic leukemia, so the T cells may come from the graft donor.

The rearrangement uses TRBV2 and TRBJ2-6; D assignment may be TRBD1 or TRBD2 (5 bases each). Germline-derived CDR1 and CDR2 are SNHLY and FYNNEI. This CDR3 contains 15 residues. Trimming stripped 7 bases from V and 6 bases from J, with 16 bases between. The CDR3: CASTLHRDEANVLTF. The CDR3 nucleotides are TGTGCCAGCACACTACACCGGGACGAGGCCAACGTCCTGACTTTC.

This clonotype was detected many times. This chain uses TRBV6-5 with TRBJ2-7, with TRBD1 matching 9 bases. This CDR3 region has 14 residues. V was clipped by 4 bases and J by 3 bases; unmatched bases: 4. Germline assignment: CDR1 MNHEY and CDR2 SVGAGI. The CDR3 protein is CASSSPGQGYEQYF. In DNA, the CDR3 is TGTGCCAGCAGTTCTCCGGGACAGGGCTACGAGCAGTACTTC.